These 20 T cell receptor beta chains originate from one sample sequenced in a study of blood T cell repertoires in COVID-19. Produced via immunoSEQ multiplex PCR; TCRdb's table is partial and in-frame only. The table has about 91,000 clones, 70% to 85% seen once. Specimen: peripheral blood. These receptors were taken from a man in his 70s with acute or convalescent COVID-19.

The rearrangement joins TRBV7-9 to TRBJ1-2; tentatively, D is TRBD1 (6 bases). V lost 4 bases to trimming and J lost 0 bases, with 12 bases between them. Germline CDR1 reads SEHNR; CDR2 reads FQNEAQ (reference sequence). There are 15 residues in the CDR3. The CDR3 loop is CASSYGQNANYGYTF. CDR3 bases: TGTGCCAGCAGCTACGGACAGAACGCTAACTATGGCTACACCTTC.

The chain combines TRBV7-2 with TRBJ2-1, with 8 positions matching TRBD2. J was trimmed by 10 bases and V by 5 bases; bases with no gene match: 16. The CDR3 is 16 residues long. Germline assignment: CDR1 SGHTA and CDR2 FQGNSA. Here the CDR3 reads CASSPVGRGGRGEQFF. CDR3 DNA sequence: TGTGCCAGCAGCCCCGTGGGTCGGGGGGGCCGTGGGGAGCAGTTCTTC.

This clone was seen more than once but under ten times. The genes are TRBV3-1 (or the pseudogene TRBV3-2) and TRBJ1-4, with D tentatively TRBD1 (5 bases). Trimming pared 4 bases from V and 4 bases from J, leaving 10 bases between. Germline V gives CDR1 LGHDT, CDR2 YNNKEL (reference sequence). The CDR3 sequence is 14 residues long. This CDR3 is CASSLRGGNEKLFF. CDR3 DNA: TGTGCCAGCAGCCTCCGCGGGGGTAATGAAAAACTGTTTTTT.

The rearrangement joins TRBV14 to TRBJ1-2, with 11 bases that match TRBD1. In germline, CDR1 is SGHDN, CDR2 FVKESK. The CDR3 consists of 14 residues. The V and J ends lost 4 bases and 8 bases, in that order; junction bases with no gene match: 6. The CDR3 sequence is CASSLGQGVPGYTF. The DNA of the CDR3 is TGTGCCAGCAGCCTGGGACAGGGGGTGCCGGGCTACACCTTC.

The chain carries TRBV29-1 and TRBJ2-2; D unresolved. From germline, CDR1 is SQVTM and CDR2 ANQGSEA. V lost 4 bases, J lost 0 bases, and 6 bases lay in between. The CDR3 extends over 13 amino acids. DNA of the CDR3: TGCAGCGTTGGCAGGCCGAACACCGGGGAGCTGTTTTTT. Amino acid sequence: CSVGRPNTGELFF.

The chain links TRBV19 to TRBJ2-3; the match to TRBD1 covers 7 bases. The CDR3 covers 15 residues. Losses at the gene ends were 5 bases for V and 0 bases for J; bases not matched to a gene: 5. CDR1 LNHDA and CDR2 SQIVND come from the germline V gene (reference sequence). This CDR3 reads CASSLQGLSTDTQYF. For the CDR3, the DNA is TGTGCCAGTAGTCTACAGGGGCTCAGCACAGATACGCAGTATTTT.

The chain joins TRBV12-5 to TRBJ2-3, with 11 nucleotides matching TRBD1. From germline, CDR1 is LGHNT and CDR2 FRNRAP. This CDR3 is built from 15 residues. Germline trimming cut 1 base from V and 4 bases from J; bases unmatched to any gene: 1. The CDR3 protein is CASGLGTGGADTQYF. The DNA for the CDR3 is TGTGCTAGTGGTTTGGGGACAGGGGGCGCAGATACGCAGTATTTT.

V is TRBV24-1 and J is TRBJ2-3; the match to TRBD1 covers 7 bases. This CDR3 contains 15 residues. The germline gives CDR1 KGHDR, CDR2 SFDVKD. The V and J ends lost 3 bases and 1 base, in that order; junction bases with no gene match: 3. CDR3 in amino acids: CATSDPGTGTDTQYF. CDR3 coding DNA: TGTGCCACCAGTGATCCCGGGACAGGCACAGATACGCAGTATTTT.

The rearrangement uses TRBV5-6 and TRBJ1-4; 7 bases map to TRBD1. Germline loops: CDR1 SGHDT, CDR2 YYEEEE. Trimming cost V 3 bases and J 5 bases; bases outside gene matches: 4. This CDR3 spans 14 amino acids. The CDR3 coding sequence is TGTGCCAGCAGCTCGGGACAGCCCAATGAAAAACTGTTTTTT. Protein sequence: CASSSGQPNEKLFF.

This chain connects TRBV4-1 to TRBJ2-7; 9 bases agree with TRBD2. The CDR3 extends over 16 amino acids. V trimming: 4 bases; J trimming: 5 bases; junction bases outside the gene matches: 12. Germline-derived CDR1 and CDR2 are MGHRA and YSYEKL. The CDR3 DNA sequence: TGCGCCAGCAGCCTAGGACTAGCGAAGATAGGGGACGAGCAGTACTTC. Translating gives CASSLGLAKIGDEQYF.

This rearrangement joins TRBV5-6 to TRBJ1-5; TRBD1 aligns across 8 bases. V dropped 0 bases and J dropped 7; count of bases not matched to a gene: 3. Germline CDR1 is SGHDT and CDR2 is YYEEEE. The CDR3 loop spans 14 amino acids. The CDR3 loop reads CASSLGQGAQPQHF. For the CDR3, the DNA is TGTGCCAGCAGCTTGGGGCAGGGGGCGCAGCCCCAGCATTTT.

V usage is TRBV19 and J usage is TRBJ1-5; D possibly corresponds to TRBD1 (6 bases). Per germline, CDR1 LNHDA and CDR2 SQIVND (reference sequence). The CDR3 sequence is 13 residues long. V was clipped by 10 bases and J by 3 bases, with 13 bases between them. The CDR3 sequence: CATSDSFNQPQHF. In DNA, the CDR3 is TGTGCCACTTCGGACAGTTTCAATCAGCCCCAGCATTTT.

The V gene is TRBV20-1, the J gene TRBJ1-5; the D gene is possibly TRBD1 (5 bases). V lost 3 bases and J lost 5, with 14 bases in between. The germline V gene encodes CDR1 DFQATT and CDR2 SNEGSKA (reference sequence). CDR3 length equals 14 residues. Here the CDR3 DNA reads TGCAGTGCTAGTATCTCCGGGGGGGATCAGCCCCAGCATTTT. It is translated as CSASISGGDQPQHF.

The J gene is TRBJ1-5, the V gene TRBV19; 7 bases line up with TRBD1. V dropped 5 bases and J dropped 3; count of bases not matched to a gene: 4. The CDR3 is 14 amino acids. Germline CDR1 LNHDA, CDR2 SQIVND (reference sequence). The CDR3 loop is CASSQDRFNQPQHF. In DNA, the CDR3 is TGTGCCAGTAGTCAGGACAGGTTCAATCAGCCCCAGCATTTT. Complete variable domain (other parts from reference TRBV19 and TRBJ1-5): DGGITQSPKYLFRKEGQNVTLSCEQNLNHDAMYWYRQDPGQGLRLIYYSQIVNDFQKGDIAEGYSVSREKKESFPLTVTSAQKNPTAFYLCASSQDRFNQPQHFGDGTRLSIL.

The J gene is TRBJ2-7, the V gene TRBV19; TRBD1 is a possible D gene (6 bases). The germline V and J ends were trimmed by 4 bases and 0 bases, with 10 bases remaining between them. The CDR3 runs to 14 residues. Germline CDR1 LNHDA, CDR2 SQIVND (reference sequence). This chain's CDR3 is CASSRQGNSYEQYF. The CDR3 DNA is TGTGCCAGTAGTAGGCAGGGGAACTCCTACGAGCAGTACTTC. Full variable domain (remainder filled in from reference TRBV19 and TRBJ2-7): DGGITQSPKYLFRKEGQNVTLSCEQNLNHDAMYWYRQDPGQGLRLIYYSQIVNDFQKGDIAEGYSVSREKKESFPLTVTSAQKNPTAFYLCASSRQGNSYEQYFGPGTRLTVT.

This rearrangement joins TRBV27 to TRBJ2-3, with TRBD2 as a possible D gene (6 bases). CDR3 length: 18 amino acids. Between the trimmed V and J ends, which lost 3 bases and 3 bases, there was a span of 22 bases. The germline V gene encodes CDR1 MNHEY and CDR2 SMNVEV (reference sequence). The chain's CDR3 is CASSFRVAGRTETDTQYF. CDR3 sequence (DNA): TGTGCCAGCAGTTTCAGGGTCGCGGGGCGGACTGAGACAGATACGCAGTATTTT.

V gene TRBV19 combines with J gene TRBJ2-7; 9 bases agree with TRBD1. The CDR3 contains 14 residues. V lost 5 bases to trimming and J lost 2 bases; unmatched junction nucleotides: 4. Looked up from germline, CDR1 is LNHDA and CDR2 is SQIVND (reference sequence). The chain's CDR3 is CASSAGQGPYEQYF. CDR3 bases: TGTGCCAGTAGTGCGGGACAGGGTCCCTACGAGCAGTACTTC.

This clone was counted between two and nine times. The DNA of the CDR3 is TGCGCCAGCAGTCTCGGACAGGGACTAGCGGGAGTCGACAACACCGGGGAGCTGTTTTTT. As protein: CASSLGQGLAGVDNTGELFF. The chain combines TRBV4-1 with TRBJ2-2; 14 bases map to TRBD2. There are 20 residues in the CDR3. CDR1 is MGHRA and CDR2 is YSYEKL in the germline V gene. V lost 6 bases to trimming and J lost 2 bases; unmatched junction nucleotides: 14.

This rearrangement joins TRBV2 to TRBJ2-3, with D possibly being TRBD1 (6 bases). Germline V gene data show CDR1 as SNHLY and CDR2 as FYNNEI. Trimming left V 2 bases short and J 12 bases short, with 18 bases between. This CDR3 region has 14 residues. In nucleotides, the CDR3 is TGTGCCAGCAGTGAAAGTCAGGTCCGGGACACACAGTATTTT. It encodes CASSESQVRDTQYF. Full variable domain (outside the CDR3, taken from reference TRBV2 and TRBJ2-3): EPEVTQTPSHQVTQMGQEVILRCVPISNHLYFYWYRQILGQKVEFLVSFYNNEISEKSEIFDDQFSVERPDGSNFTLKIRSTKLEDSAMYFCASSESQVRDTQYFGPGTRLTVL.

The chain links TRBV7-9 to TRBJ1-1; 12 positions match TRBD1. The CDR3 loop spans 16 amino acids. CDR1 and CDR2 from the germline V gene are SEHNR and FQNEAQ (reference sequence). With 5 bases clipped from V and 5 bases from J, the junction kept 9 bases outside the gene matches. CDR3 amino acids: CASSPPGQGARTEAFF. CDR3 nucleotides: TGTGCCAGCAGCCCGCCGGGACAGGGGGCCAGAACTGAAGCTTTCTTT. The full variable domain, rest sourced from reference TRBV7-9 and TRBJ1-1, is DTGVSQNPRHKITKRGQNVTFRCDPISEHNRLYWYRQTLGQGPEFLTYFQNEAQLEKSRLLSDRFSAERPKGSFSTLEIQRTEQGDSAMYLCASSPPGQGARTEAFFGQGTRLTVV.